The TCR beta chain under discussion was sequenced for a study of human T cells and chemical hapten exposure (dated by TCRdb to the early 2020s). Turning to the overall study: For sensitization, 2% DPC in acetone was applied to a 2 cm by 2 cm area of upper inner arm skin. Throughout the approximately 25-week study period, patients were also given weekly therapeutic DPC doses on the scalp. Patch tests used Finn chambers with 0.01% DPC on the upper back, scored after 6 days by International Contact Dermatitis Research Group standards. The mostly female patient cohort included alopecia areata with under or over 50% scalp involvement, alopecia totalis and alopecia universalis. Libraries were pooled for sequencing, and per-sample TCR yields varied mainly because of small differences in library volumes within the pool. In alopecia patients, the study followed how the peripheral blood TCR repertoire changed in vivo over primary and secondary sensitization to diphenylcyclopropenone (DPC), a hapten. Blood samples were taken from patients before sensitization (week 0) and at 2, 6 and about 24 weeks after DPC sensitization. Twenty-nine alopecia patients gave blood for TCR sequencing at one to four time points (pre-sensitization, 2, 6 and 24 weeks). What the study reported, not specific to this receptor: Alopecia, a presumed autoimmune disease, was present in all patients, so the immune response of the patients might differ from that of healthy individuals. Repeated subsampling changed both the strength of the expansion versus patch-test correlation and the threshold at which the correlation became significant. DPC sensitization did not change how many TCRs were above 1 in 1000 frequency, and no evidence was found of alterations in global repertoire structure. Expanded TCRs formed significantly more large CDR3 similarity clusters than pre-sensitization or healthy control sets, consistent with antigen-driven responses. Patch test score correlated positively with the number of PT1 expanded TCRs, reaching significance at thresholds 8, 16 and 32 but not at 4.

Trimming leaves V shorter by 5 bases and J shorter by 6 bases, with the junction holding 4 bases beyond the gene matches. Via the germline V gene, CDR1 is SGHTA and CDR2 FQGNSA. The CDR3 sequence holds 13 residues, the cysteine and phenylalanine included. The sequence is cut down to CDR3 DNA, 39 bases in frame from base 1. This clonotype turned up a few times. The antigen it recognizes is unknown. Base-call qualities are not available, and no considerably larger clone is one nucleotide away. Taken with the paper, the label for time point translates to: patch test 1, 2 weeks after DPC sensitization. What this sample's treatment or condition label stands for: therapeutic diphenylcyclopropenone sensitization with weekly scalp DPC. At each patch-test visit, blood was drawn before the patch test was applied. Patients were eligible if aged 18 to 70, diagnosed with alopecia and judged suitable for DPC therapy, and pregnant patients were excluded. Total RNA was extracted from unfractionated whole blood collected in Tempus Blood RNA tubes.

Preparation of the library involved RACE. Sequenced using a NextSeq 500. Library preparation attached unique molecular identifiers to individual cDNA molecules for quantitative, reproducible TCR counting. From each blood RNA sample, both TCR alpha and TCR beta chains were sequenced. The paper's processing steps were these. A median of approximately 96,000 TCRs per sample was observed, with a range of about 20,000 to 750,000. V, J and CDR3 annotation of the TCR reads was carried out using the Decombinator software suite. For the PS versus PT1 abundance plots, all samples were subsampled to the same number of TCRs (28,000). Expanded TCRs were defined as absent before sensitization and observed at least eight times at the 2-week time point. Using fastp at Q25 and MiXCR, TCRdb reprocessed the public reads and kept productive beta chains. Rows are unified per CDR3 protein, each entry keeping the most common DNA and genes. What appears here as the V and J calls and clone size reflects TCRdb's work, not the paper's. The sample yields some 350,000 distinct CDR3 sequences; around 7% were counted once. In total, the top ten clones hold 7.5% to 8.5% of the sample.

The TCR sequence derives from a young woman with alopecia areata. Some clones in this sample may be carry-over from other donors' samples. The V and J genes are TRBV7-2 and TRBJ1-5, with 7 bases matching TRBD1. Source: whole blood, taken in connection with sensitization to the hapten diphenylcyclopropenone (DPC). The DNA sequence is TGTGCCAGCAGCGAACAGGGGACTCAGCCCCAGCATTTT. Its amino acids are CASSEQGTQPQHF.